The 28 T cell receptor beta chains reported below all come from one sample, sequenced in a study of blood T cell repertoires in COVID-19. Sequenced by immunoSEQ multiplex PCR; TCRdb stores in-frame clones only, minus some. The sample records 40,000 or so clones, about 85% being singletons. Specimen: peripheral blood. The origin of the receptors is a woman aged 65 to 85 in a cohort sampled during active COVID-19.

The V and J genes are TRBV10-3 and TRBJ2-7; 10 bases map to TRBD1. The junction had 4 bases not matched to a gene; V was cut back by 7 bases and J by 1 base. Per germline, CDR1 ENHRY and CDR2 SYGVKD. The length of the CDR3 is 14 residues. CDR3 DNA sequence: TGTGCCATCACCGGGGACAGGGGTTCCTACGAGCAGTACTTC. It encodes CAITGDRGSYEQYF.

Written as DNA, the CDR3 is TGCAGCGTTGGATATAGTACTGGAAACACCATATATTTT. Protein product: CSVGYSTGNTIYF. The chain uses TRBV29-1 and TRBJ1-3; D unresolved. Germline V gives CDR1 SQVTM, CDR2 ANQGSEA. V was shortened by 4 bases and J by 2 bases, with 9 bases between the two germline ends. This CDR3 has 13 residues.

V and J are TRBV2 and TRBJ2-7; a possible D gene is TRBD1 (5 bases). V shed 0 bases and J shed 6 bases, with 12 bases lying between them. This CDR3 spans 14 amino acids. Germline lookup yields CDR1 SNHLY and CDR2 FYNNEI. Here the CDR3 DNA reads TGTGCCAGCAGTGAAGCTACCCAGGGCCCCGAGCAGTACTTC. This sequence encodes CASSEATQGPEQYF.

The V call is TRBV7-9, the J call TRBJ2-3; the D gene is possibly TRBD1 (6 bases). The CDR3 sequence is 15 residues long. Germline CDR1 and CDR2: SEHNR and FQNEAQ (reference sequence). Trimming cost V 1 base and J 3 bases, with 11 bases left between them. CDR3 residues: CASSLVQGSTDTQYF. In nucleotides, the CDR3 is TGTGCCAGCAGCTTAGTACAGGGATCTACAGATACGCAGTATTTT. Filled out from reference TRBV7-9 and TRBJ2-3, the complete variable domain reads DTGVSQNPRHKITKRGQNVTFRCDPISEHNRLYWYRQTLGQGPEFLTYFQNEAQLEKSRLLSDRFSAERPKGSFSTLEIQRTEQGDSAMYLCASSLVQGSTDTQYFGPGTRLTVL.

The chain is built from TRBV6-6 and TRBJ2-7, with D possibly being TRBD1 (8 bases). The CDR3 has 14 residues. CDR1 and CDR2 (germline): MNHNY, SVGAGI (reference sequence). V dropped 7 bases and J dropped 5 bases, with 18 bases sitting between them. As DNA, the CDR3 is TGTGCCAGCAAGGGGGGGACAGGAGGACACGAGCAGTACTTC. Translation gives CASKGGTGGHEQYF.

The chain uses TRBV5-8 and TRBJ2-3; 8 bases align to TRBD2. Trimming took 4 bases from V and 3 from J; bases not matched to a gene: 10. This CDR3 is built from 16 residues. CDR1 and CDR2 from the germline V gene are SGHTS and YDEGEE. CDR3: CASSPARAGVTDTQYF. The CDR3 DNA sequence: TGTGCCAGCAGCCCGGCCCGAGCGGGAGTTACAGATACGCAGTATTTT.

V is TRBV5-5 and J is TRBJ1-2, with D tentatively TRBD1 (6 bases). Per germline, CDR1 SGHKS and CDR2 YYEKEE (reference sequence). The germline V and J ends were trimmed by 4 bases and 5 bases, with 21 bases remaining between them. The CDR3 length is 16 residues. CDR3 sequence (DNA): TGTGCCAGCAGCGCCCAACTCCGGCCAGGGGATTATGGCTACACCTTC. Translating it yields CASSAQLRPGDYGYTF.

The CDR3: CASSLMGATRRAFF. In DNA, the CDR3 is TGTGCCAGCAGTTTAATGGGGGCGACTCGGAGAGCTTTCTTT. The V gene is TRBV28, the J gene TRBJ1-1; maybe TRBD1 (6 bases). CDR1 and CDR2 (germline): MDHEN, SYDVKM. The CDR3 sequence is 14 residues long. Trimming removed 2 bases at V and 10 bases at J, with 17 bases between.

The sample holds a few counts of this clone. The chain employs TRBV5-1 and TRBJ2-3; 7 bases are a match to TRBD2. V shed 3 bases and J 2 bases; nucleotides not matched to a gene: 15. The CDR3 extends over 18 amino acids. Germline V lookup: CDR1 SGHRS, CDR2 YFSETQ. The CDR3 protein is CASSYSTSATGYTDTQYF. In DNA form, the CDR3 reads TGCGCCAGCAGCTATTCTACTAGCGCGACGGGTTACACAGATACGCAGTATTTT.

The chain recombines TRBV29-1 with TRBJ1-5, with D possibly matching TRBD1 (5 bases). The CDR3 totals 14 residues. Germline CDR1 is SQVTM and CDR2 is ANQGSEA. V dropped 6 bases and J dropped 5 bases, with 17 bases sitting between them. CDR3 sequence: CSVSAGRIDQPQHF. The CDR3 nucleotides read TGCAGCGTCTCGGCAGGGCGAATCGATCAGCCCCAGCATTTT.

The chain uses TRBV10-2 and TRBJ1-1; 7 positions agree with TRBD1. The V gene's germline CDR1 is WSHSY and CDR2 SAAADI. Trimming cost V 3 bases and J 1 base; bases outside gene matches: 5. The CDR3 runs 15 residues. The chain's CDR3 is CASSDTGAQNTEAFF. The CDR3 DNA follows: TGCGCCAGCAGTGATACAGGGGCGCAGAACACTGAAGCTTTCTTT.

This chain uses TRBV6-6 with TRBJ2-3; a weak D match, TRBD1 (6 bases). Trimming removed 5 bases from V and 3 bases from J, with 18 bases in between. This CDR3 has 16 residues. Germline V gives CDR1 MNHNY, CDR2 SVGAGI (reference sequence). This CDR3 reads CASSPPGQAFTDTQYF. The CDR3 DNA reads TGTGCCAGCAGTCCGCCGGGACAAGCCTTTACAGATACGCAGTATTTT.

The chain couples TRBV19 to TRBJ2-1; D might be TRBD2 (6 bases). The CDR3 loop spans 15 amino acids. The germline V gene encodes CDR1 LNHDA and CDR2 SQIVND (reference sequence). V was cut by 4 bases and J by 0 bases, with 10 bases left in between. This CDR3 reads CASSKDGSSYNEQFF. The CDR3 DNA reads TGTGCCAGTAGTAAGGACGGGAGCTCCTACAATGAGCAGTTCTTC.

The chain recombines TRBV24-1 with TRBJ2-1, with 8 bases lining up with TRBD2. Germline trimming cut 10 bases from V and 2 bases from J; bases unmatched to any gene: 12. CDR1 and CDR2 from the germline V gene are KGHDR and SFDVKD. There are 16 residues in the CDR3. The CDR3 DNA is TGTGCCACTCAGGCCTTAGCGGGAACCCCCTACAATGAGCAGTTCTTC. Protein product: CATQALAGTPYNEQFF.

The CDR3 nucleotides read TGTGCCAGTAGTTTAGGGACAGGGAGCGGCTACACCTTC. The encoded protein is CASSLGTGSGYTF. V is TRBV19 and J is TRBJ1-2, with 9 bases identical to TRBD1. This CDR3 spans 13 amino acids. Germline loops: CDR1 LNHDA, CDR2 SQIVND (reference sequence). Trimming cost V 5 bases and J 8 bases; bases outside gene matches: 6.

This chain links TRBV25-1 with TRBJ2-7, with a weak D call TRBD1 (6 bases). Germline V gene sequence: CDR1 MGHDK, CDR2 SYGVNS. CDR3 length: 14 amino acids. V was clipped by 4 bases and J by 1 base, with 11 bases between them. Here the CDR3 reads CASSATGLSYEQYF. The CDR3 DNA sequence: TGTGCCAGCAGTGCAACAGGGTTGTCCTACGAGCAGTACTTC.

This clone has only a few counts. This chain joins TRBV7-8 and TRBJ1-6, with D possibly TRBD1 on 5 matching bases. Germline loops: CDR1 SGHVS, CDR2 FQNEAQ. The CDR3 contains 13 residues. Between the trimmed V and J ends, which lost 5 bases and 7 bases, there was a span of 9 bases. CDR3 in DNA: TGTGCCAGCAGCCCAGGGTTGAATTCACCCCTCCACTTT. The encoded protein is CASSPGLNSPLHF.

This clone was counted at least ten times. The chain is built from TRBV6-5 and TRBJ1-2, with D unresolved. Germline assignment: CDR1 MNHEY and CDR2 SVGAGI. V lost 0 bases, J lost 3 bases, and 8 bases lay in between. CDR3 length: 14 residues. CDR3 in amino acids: CASSYSSDYYGYTF. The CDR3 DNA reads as TGTGCCAGCAGTTACTCATCGGACTACTATGGCTACACCTTC.

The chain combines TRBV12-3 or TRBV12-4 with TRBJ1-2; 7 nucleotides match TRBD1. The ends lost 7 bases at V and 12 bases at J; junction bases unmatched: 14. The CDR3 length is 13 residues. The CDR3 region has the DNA TGTGCCAGCACTTCAAACAGGGGTCATGAAAACACCTTC. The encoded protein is CASTSNRGHENTF.

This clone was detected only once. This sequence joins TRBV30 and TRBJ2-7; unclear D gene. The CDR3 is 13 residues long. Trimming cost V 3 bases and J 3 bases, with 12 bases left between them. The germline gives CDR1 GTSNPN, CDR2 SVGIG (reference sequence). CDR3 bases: TGTGCCTGGAGACCCATCGTCGGCTACGAGCAGTACTTC. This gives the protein CAWRPIVGYEQYF.

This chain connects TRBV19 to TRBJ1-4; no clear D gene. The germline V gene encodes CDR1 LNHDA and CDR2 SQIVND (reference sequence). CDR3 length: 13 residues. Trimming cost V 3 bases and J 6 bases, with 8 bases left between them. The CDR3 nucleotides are TGTGCCAGTAGTATCGGGAGGGATGAAAAACTGTTTTTT. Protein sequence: CASSIGRDEKLFF.

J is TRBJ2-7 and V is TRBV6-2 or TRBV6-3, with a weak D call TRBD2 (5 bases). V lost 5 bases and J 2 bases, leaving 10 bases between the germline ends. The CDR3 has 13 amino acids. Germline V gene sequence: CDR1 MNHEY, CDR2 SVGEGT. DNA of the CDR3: TGTGCCAGCAGTCTTTCGAGGGCCTACGAGCAGTACTTC. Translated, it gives CASSLSRAYEQYF.

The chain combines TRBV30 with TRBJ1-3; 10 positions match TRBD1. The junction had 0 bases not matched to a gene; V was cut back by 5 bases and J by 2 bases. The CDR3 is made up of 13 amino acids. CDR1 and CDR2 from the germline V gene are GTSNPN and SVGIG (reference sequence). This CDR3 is CAWGTGAGNTIYF. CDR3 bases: TGTGCCTGGGGGACAGGGGCTGGAAACACCATATATTTT.

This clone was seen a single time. CDR3 region: CASRDPNRGHQPQHF. The CDR3 DNA is TGTGCCAGCAGGGACCCAAACAGGGGCCATCAGCCCCAGCATTTT. This chain joins TRBV28 and TRBJ1-5; 7 bases are shared with TRBD1. Germline V gives CDR1 MDHEN, CDR2 SYDVKM. J was trimmed by 5 bases and V by 6 bases; bases with no gene match: 10. The CDR3 spans 15 residues. Full variable domain (outside the CDR3, taken from reference TRBV28 and TRBJ1-5): DVKVTQSSRYLVKRTGEKVFLECVQDMDHENMFWYRQDPGLGLRLIYFSYDVKMKEKGDIPEGYSVSREKKERFSLILESASTNQTSMYLCASRDPNRGHQPQHFGDGTRLSIL.

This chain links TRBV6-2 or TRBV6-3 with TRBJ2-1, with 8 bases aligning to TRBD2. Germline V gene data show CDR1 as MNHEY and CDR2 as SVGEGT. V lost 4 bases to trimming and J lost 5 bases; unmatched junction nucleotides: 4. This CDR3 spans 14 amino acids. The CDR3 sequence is CASSSAGAHNEQFF. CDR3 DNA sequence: TGTGCCAGCAGTTCAGCGGGGGCCCACAATGAGCAGTTCTTC.

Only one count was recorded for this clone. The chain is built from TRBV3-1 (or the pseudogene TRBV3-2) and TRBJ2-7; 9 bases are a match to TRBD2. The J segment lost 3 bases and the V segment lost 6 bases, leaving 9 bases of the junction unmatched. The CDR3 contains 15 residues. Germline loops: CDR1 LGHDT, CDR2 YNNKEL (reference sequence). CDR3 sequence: CASSPSGTSIYEQYF. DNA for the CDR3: TGTGCCAGCAGTCCTTCCGGGACTAGCATCTACGAGCAGTACTTC.

CDR3 nucleotides: TGTGCCAGCAAACTTCAAGGGACAGGGGTGTCACCCCTCCACTTT. Translation: CASKLQGTGVSPLHF. This chain connects TRBV27 to TRBJ1-6; TRBD1 agrees at 10 bases. The trim removed 7 bases at V and 10 bases at J, leaving 10 bases unmatched. Germline-derived CDR1 and CDR2 are MNHEY and SMNVEV (reference sequence). CDR3 length equals 15 residues.

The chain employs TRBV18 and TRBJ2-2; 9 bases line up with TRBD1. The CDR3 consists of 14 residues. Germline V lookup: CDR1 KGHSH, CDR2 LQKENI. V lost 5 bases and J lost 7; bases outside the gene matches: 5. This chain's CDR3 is CASSARTGDGELFF. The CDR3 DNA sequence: TGTGCCAGCTCAGCCCGGACAGGGGACGGGGAGCTGTTTTTT.